This TCR beta chain was identified during a study of blood T cells in healthy people across ages. Study results and caveats: Estimated diversity that came from one million T cells was considered an underestimate. Versus aged donors, long-lived donors had higher diversity and more naive CD4+ cells.

This clonotype came up many times. Its antigen remains unidentified. Primed by a sample-barcoded 5' primer and a J-beta primer mix, a second PCR proceeded for roughly 6 to 12 cycles. In TCRdb, the 5' RACE reads were re-called with MiXCR into one record per CDR3 protein. Of approximately 700,000 distinct CDR3 sequences listed, approximately 30% are singletons. Each donor gave roughly 10 milliliters of peripheral blood. The sequence was obtained from a woman older than 75 in good health. Sequencing input: blood.

For the CDR3, the DNA is TGTGCCAGCAGCGTAGAGACAGGGCGAGGCTACACCTTC. Its translation: CASSVETGRGYTF. The rearrangement joins TRBV9 to TRBJ1-2; TRBD1 agrees at 7 bases. V lost 0 bases and J lost 8; bases outside the gene matches: 4. This CDR3 is 13 amino acids long. Germline values: CDR1 SGDLS, CDR2 YYNGEE.